These 8 T cell receptor beta chains were sequenced from one sample in a study of T cell repertoires in cytomegalovirus infection (dated by TCRdb to the late 2010s). Taken with the paper, the label for treatment or condition translates to: in vitro stimulation with specific CMV peptide epitopes to enrich CMV-specific T cells. TCRdb records Illumina HiSeq 1500 as the sequencer. TCRdb reprocessed the public reads (quality trimming at Q25 with fastp, clone calling with MiXCR) and kept in-frame beta chains. Under each unique CDR3 protein, matching rows form one entry showing the most common genes and DNA. Recorded for this sample are 100,000 or so distinct CDR3 sequences; roughly 39% of them occurred a single time. About three quarters of the sample comes from the top ten. Their antigens remain unidentified. The sample was CD8+ T cells from cultured PBMCs, taken from culture after CMV antigen stimulation. These receptors originate from a human donor in good health (CMV status not recorded). Some clones in this sample may be carry-over from other donors' samples.

This clonotype was recorded a few times. The V gene is TRBV7-8, the J gene TRBJ2-3; 7 positions match TRBD2. CDR1 is SGHVS and CDR2 is FQNEAQ in the germline V gene. The CDR3 totals 16 residues. V was clipped by 4 bases and J by 2 bases; unmatched bases: 9. In DNA form, the CDR3 reads TGTGCCAGCAGCTCATCTAGCGGAACGTACACAGATACGCAGTATTTT. It translates to CASSSSSGTYTDTQYF.

Only a few counts were recorded for this clonotype. The J gene is TRBJ2-2, the V gene TRBV6-5, with 8 bases aligning to TRBD1. The J segment lost 1 base and the V segment lost 0 bases, leaving 4 bases of the junction unmatched. CDR3 length equals 17 residues. Germline values: CDR1 MNHEY, CDR2 SVGAGI. CDR3 sequence: CASSYSETGENTGELFF. CDR3 DNA sequence: TGTGCCAGCAGTTACTCCGAGACAGGGGAGAACACCGGGGAGCTGTTTTTT.

Of note for this clonotype: Possible read error: a much larger clone is one base away. The rearrangement joins TRBV11-2 to TRBJ2-1; D possibly corresponds to TRBD1 (6 bases). Germline V CDR1 and CDR2: SGHAT, FQNNGV. The V end was cut by 5 bases, the J end by 13 bases, with 12 bases between. This CDR3 comprises 11 residues. CDR3 in amino acids: CASSHWDTQFF. CDR3 coding DNA: TGTGCCAGCAGCCACTGGGACACCCAGTTCTTC.

The rearrangement links TRBV5-4 to TRBJ1-2; TRBD1 might be the D (6 bases). CDR3 length equals 15 residues. Germline V CDR1 and CDR2: SGHNT, YYREEE (reference sequence). Trimming pared 2 bases from V and 4 bases from J, leaving 15 bases between. CDR3 residues: CASSLAGGPFYGYTF. DNA for the CDR3: TGTGCCAGCAGCTTAGCTGGGGGCCCCTTCTATGGCTACACCTTC.

V usage is TRBV2 and J usage is TRBJ2-2, with 9 nucleotides matching TRBD2. The CDR3 is 16 residues long. After removal of 6 bases from V and 3 bases from J, the junction contained 8 bases not matched to a gene. Germline CDR1 reads SNHLY; CDR2 reads FYNNEI. The CDR3 protein is CASRSGAGGDTGELFF. The CDR3 DNA sequence: TGTGCCAGCAGGAGCGGTGCGGGGGGGGACACCGGGGAGCTGTTTTTT.

This clonotype showed up just a few times. This chain joins TRBV7-6 and TRBJ2-7; 9 bases are a match to TRBD1. J lost 4 bases, V lost 3 bases, and 4 bases had no gene match. The CDR3 is 14 amino acids. The germline CDR1 and CDR2 sequences are SGHVS and FNYEAQ. In DNA form, the CDR3 reads TGTGCCAGCAGCTTTGGGACAGGGAATTACGAGCAGTACTTC. Translating gives CASSFGTGNYEQYF.

V usage is TRBV20-1 and J usage is TRBJ2-1; 12 nucleotides line up with TRBD2. Trimming cost V 3 bases and J 3 bases; bases outside gene matches: 6. The CDR3 is 16 amino acids. CDR1 DFQATT and CDR2 SNEGSKA come from the germline V gene (reference sequence). CDR3 bases: TGCAGTGCTAGCCGGACTAGCGGGGCACTCTACAATGAGCAGTTCTTC. It is translated as CSASRTSGALYNEQFF.

The CDR3: CASSLWGGDGNQPQHF. Written as DNA, the CDR3 is TGTGCCAGCAGTTTATGGGGGGGCGATGGCAATCAGCCCCAGCATTTT. This sequence joins TRBV27 and TRBJ1-5, with D possibly being TRBD1 (6 bases). Germline lookup yields CDR1 MNHEY and CDR2 SMNVEV (reference sequence). V was cut by 1 base and J by 2 bases, with 12 bases left in between. This CDR3 is 16 amino acids long.